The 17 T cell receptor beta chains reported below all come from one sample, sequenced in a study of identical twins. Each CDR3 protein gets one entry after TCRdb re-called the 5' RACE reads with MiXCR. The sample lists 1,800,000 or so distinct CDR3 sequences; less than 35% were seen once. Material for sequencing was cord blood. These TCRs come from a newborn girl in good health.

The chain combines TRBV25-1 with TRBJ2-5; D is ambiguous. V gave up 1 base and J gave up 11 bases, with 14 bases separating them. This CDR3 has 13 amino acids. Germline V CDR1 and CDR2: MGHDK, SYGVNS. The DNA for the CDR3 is TGTGCCAGCAGTGAATCCCCTAGAAATGAGCAGTACTTC. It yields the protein CASSESPRNEQYF.

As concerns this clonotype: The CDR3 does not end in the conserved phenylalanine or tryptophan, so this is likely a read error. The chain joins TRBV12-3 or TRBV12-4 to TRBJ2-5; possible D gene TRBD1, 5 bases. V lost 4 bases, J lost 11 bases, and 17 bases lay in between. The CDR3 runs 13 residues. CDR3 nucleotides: TGTGCCAGCAGTTCCCTACAGGCAGACGGGCAGTACTCC. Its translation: CASSSLQADGQYS.

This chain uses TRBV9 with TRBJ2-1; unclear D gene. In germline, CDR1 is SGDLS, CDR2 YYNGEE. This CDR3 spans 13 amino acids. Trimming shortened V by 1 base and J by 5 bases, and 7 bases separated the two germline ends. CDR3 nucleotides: TGTGCCAGCAGCGTATCTACCAACAATGAGCAGTTCTTC. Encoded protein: CASSVSTNNEQFF.

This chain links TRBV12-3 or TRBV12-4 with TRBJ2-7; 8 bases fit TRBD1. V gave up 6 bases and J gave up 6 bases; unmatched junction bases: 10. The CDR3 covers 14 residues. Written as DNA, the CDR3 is TGTGCCAGCAGAGAAACGCAGGGGGCGGGCGAGCAGTACTTC. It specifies CASRETQGAGEQYF.

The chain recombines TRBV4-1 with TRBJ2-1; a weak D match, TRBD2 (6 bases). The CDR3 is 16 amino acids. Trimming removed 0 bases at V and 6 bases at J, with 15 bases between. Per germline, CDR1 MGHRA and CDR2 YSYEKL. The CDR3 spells CASSQELAPTFNEQFF. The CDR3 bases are TGCGCCAGCAGCCAAGAACTAGCACCCACCTTCAATGAGCAGTTCTTC.

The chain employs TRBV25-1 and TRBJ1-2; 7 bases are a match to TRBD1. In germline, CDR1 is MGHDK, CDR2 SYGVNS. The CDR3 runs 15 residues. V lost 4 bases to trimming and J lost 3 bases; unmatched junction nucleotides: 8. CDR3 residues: CASSVLLGQHYGYTF. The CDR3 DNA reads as TGTGCCAGCAGTGTCTTGTTGGGACAGCACTATGGCTACACCTTC.

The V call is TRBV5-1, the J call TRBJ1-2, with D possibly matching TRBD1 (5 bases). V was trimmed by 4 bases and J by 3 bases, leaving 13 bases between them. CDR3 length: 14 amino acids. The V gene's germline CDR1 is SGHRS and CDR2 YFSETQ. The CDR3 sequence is CASSPGPRDYGYTF. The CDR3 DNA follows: TGCGCCAGCAGCCCGGGACCCAGGGACTATGGCTACACCTTC.

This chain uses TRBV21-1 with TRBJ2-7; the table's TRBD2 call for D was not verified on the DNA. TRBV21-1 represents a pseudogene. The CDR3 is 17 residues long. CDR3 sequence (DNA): TGTCCCAGCAGCAAAGGGGGTAGGTTACTAGCGACGAACGAGCAGTACTTC. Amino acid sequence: CPSSKGGRLLATNEQYF.

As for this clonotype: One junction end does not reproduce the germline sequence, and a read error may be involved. The CDR3 protein is CASSLFQGRGYGCTF. CDR3 coding DNA: TGCGCCAGCAGCTTATTCCAGGGAAGAGGCTATGGCTGCACCTTC. The rearrangement links TRBV5-1 to TRBJ1-2; the D gene is possibly TRBD1 (5 bases). This CDR3 has 15 amino acids. Germline CDR1 SGHRS, CDR2 YFSETQ.

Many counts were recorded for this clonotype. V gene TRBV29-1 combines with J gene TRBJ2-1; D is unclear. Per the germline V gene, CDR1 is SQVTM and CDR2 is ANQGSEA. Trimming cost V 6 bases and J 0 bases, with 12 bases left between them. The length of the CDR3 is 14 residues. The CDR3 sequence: CSVDGESSYNEQFF. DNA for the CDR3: TGCAGCGTGGACGGCGAAAGCTCCTACAATGAGCAGTTCTTC.

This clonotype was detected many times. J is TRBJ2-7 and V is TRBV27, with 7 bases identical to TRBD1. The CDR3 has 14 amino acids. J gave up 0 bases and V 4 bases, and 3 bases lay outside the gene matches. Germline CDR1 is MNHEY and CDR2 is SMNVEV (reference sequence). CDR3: CASSYGQASYEQYF. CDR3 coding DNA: TGTGCCAGCAGTTACGGACAGGCCTCCTACGAGCAGTACTTC.

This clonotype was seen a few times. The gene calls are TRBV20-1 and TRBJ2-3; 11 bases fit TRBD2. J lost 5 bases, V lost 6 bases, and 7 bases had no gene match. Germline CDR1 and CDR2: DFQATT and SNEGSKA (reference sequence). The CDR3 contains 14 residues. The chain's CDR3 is CSAATSGKGDTQYF. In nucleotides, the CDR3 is TGCAGTGCCGCGACTAGCGGGAAGGGAGATACGCAGTATTTT.

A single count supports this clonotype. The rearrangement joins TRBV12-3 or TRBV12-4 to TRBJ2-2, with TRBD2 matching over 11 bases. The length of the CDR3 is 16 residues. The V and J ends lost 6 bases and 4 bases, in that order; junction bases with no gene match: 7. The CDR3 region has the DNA TGTGCCAGCAGCCTTAGCGGGAGGGGAGGCACCGGGGAGCTGTTTTTT. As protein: CASSLSGRGGTGELFF.

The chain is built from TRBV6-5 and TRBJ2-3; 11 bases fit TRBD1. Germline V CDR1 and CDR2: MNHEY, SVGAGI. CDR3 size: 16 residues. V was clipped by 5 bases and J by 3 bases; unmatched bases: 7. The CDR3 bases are TGTGCCAGCAGTCGATCGGACAGGGGGCCAACAGATACGCAGTATTTT. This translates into CASSRSDRGPTDTQYF.

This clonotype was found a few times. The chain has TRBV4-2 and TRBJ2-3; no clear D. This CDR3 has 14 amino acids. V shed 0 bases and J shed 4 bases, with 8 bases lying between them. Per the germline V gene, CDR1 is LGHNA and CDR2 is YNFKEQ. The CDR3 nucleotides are TGTGCCAGCAGCCAAGACCCAAAGGCAGATACGCAGTATTTT. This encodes CASSQDPKADTQYF.

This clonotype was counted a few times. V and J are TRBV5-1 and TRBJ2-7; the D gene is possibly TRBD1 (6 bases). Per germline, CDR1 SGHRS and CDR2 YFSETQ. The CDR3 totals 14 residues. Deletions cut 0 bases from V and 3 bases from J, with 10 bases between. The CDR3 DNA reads TGCGCCAGCAGCTTGGTTACAGGGAACTACGAGCAGTACTTC. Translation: CASSLVTGNYEQYF.

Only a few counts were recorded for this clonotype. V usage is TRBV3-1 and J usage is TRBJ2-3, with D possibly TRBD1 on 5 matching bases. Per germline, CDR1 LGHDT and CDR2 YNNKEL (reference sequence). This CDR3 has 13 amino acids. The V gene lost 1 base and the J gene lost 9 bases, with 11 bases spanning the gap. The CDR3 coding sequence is TGTGCCAGCAGCCAAGCCAGGGAAGGAACGCAGTATTTT. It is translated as CASSQAREGTQYF.